This T cell receptor beta chain emerged from a study of T cells in Graves' hyperthyroidism and ophthalmopathy. The study's findings and limits: The blood repertoire included most of the expanded thyroid clonotypes above 0.001.

On this clonotype itself: Its target is unknown. With a much larger clone just one base away, this may be a read error.

Ophthalmopathy patients had moderate-to-severe active disease, CAS ≥3, NOSPECS ≥4, and disease duration under 3 months. The CDR3 covers 14 residues. Germline V gene data show CDR1 as SNHLY and CDR2 as FYNNEI. V was trimmed by 10 bases and J by 5 bases, leaving 18 bases between them. Using RNA transcripts as the source, TCR beta CDR3 regions were amplified. First-round RT-PCR targeting the TCR CDR3 was performed with the HTBI primer set. TCRdb re-called the multiplex PCR reads with MiXCR, one entry per CDR3 protein. The sample gives hundreds of thousands of distinct CDR3 sequences, 15% to 20% of which show up once; 40% to 50% is in the top ten.

The chain combines TRBV2 with TRBJ2-1; D is possibly TRBD1 (5 bases). Sequenced sample: blood. The origin of this receptor is a man between 40 and 49 years old with Graves' ophthalmopathy. As DNA, the CDR3 is TGTGCCATTTCGACGACAGAGTTGCACAATGAGCAGTTCTTC. It translates to CAISTTELHNEQFF. Variable domain in full (rest from reference TRBV2 and TRBJ2-1): EPEVTQTPSHQVTQMGQEVILRCVPISNHLYFYWYRQILGQKVEFLVSFYNNEISEKSEIFDDQFSVERPDGSNFTLKIRSTKLEDSAMYFCAISTTELHNEQFFGPGTRLTVL.